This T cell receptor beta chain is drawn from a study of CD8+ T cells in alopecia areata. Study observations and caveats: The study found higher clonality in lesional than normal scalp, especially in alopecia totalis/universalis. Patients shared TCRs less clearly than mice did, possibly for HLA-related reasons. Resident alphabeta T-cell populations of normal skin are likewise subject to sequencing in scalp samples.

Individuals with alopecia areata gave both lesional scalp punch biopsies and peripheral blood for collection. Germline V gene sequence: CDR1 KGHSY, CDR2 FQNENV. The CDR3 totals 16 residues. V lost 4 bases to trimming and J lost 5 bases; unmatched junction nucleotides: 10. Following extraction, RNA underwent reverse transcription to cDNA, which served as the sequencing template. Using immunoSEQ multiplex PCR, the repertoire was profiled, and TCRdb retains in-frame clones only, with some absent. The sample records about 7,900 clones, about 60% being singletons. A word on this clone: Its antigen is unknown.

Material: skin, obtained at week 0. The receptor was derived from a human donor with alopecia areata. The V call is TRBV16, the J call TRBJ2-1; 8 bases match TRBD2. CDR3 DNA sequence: TGTGCCAGCAGCCCCGCTCCCAGCGGGAGAAACAATGAGCAGTTCTTC. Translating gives CASSPAPSGRNNEQFF.